These 31 T cell receptor beta chains share one sample of origin, sequenced in a study of blood T cell repertoires in COVID-19. Profiling relied on immunoSEQ multiplex PCR, and the TCRdb table lists in-frame clones only, not all of them. The sample has 390,000 or so clones, around 92% seen once. Material: peripheral blood. Receptors originate from a woman in her twenties or thirties with COVID-19, enrolled during active disease.

This rearrangement joins TRBV2 to TRBJ2-2; unclear D gene. V lost 6 bases and J 1 base, leaving 9 bases between the germline ends. There are 14 residues in the CDR3. CDR1 and CDR2 from the germline V gene are SNHLY and FYNNEI. CDR3 in DNA: TGTGCCAGCAGCTTCGGTTTGAACACCGGGGAGCTGTTTTTT. The encoded protein is CASSFGLNTGELFF.

The V gene is TRBV19, the J gene TRBJ2-2; TRBD2 aligns across 7 bases. The germline gives CDR1 LNHDA, CDR2 SQIVND (reference sequence). V lost 0 bases and J lost 4; bases outside the gene matches: 2. This CDR3 region has 15 residues. The CDR3 bases are TGTGCCAGTAGTATAGATGCGGGAGTCACCGGGGAGCTGTTTTTT. The encoded protein is CASSIDAGVTGELFF.

The J gene is TRBJ1-4, the V gene TRBV5-1, with 7 bases aligning to TRBD1. The germline V gene encodes CDR1 SGHRS and CDR2 YFSETQ. The CDR3 runs to 14 residues. Trimming cost V 0 bases and J 6 bases; bases outside gene matches: 2. CDR3 DNA sequence: TGCGCCAGCAGCTTGGGACAGGGATATGAAAAACTGTTTTTT. Amino acid sequence: CASSLGQGYEKLFF.

The rearrangement joins TRBV6-5 to TRBJ2-2, with TRBD1 as a possible D gene (6 bases). Germline V lookup: CDR1 MNHEY, CDR2 SVGAGI. This CDR3 is 15 amino acids long. The V and J ends lost 0 bases and 7 bases respectively, with 12 bases between them. The CDR3 spells CASSYSSGDGGELFF. DNA of the CDR3: TGTGCCAGCAGTTACTCTTCAGGGGATGGCGGGGAGCTGTTTTTT.

The chain couples TRBV4-2 to TRBJ2-4, with D possibly being TRBD1 (6 bases). V shed 1 base and J shed 4 bases, with 8 bases lying between them. From germline, CDR1 is LGHNA and CDR2 YNFKEQ. CDR3 length equals 14 residues. The CDR3 DNA sequence: TGTGCCAGCAGCCAAGTCGACAGGAAAAACATTCAGTACTTC. Translation: CASSQVDRKNIQYF.

To note about this clone: The same CDR3 also results from other DNA sequences found in this sample. The V call is TRBV6-5, the J call TRBJ1-2; possibly TRBD1 for D (5 bases). This CDR3 contains 13 residues. V dropped 6 bases and J dropped 8 bases, with 16 bases sitting between them. Per the germline V gene, CDR1 is MNHEY and CDR2 is SVGAGI. The CDR3 is CASRSFGQGGYTF. CDR3 coding DNA: TGTGCCAGCAGATCATTTGGGCAGGGAGGCTACACCTTC.

As concerns this clone: The junction departs from germline at one end; a sequencing error may be responsible. The same CDR3 can be traced to other DNA sequences in this sample. The chain links TRBV19 to TRBJ2-5; TRBD2 matches 12 bases. The CDR3 contains 16 residues. Germline V gives CDR1 LNHDA, CDR2 SQIVND (reference sequence). CDR3 in amino acids: CASSLAGGPGQETQYF. For the CDR3, the DNA is TGTGCCAGTAGCCTAGCGGGAGGGCCGGGGCAAGAAACCCAGTACTTC.

The table lists this clone with a count of one. The rearrangement links TRBV7-9 to TRBJ2-1; TRBD2 matches at 10 bases. The CDR3 runs 14 residues. J was trimmed by 4 bases and V by 5 bases; bases with no gene match: 2. Germline lookup yields CDR1 SEHNR and CDR2 FQNEAQ (reference sequence). The CDR3 DNA reads as TGTGCCAGCAGCCAGCGGGGGGGATACAATGAGCAGTTCTTC. This codes for CASSQRGGYNEQFF.

The V call is TRBV18, the J call TRBJ1-2, with 7 bases identical to TRBD1. The length of the CDR3 is 15 residues. Germline lookup yields CDR1 KGHSH and CDR2 LQKENI. The trim removed 2 bases at V and 2 bases at J, leaving 5 bases unmatched. The CDR3 is CASSPSTTGNYGYTF. CDR3 DNA: TGTGCCAGCTCACCATCCACGACAGGGAACTATGGCTACACCTTC.

This rearrangement joins TRBV2 to TRBJ1-1, with D perhaps matching TRBD1 (5 bases). This CDR3 is 14 amino acids long. V was cut by 9 bases and J by 2 bases, with 16 bases left in between. Per germline, CDR1 SNHLY and CDR2 FYNNEI. CDR3 bases: TGTGCCAGTGGCGCGGGACTCACTAACACTGAAGCTTTCTTT. Protein sequence: CASGAGLTNTEAFF.

This chain joins TRBV12-5 and TRBJ2-2; 11 bases are shared with TRBD1. Germline lookup yields CDR1 LGHNT and CDR2 FRNRAP. This CDR3 comprises 18 residues. Unmatched junction bases numbered 7, after V lost 2 bases and J lost 2 bases. The CDR3 region is CASGLPSRTGGNTGELFF. CDR3 in DNA: TGTGCTAGTGGTTTGCCCTCCAGGACAGGGGGCAACACCGGGGAGCTGTTTTTT.

The chain is built from TRBV6-2 or TRBV6-3 and TRBJ2-7; 7 positions match TRBD2. The CDR3 is 15 amino acids. V shed 4 bases, J shed 1 base, and the junction held 7 bases outside the gene matches. Germline lookup yields CDR1 MNHEY and CDR2 SVGEGT. CDR3 nucleotide sequence: TGTGCCAGCAGTTCGGGACTACCGGGATCCTACGAGCAGTACGTC. It encodes CASSSGLPGSYEQYV.

The rearrangement uses TRBV9 and TRBJ2-3, with 11 bases lining up with TRBD2. The CDR3 has 18 residues. The trim removed 0 bases at V and 7 bases at J, leaving 13 bases unmatched. Germline CDR1 and CDR2: SGDLS and YYNGEE. The DNA of the CDR3 is TGTGCCAGCAGCGTAGGTAGCGGGAGGGCCGCGAGTTTGAATACGCAGTATTTT. This codes for CASSVGSGRAASLNTQYF.

The chain carries TRBV11-3 and TRBJ2-3; TRBD2 agrees at 7 bases. This CDR3 spans 14 amino acids. The germline V gene encodes CDR1 SGHNT and CDR2 YENEEA. With 4 bases clipped from V and 2 bases from J, the junction kept 3 bases outside the gene matches. CDR3 region: CASSSSGITDTQYF. The DNA for the CDR3 is TGTGCCAGCAGCTCGAGCGGGATCACAGATACGCAGTATTTT.

This clone was detected a few times. The V call is TRBV28, the J call TRBJ2-7; D unresolved. Trimming took off 4 bases at V and 5 bases at J, with 9 bases between the two ends. The CDR3 runs to 12 residues. The germline V gene has CDR1 MDHEN and CDR2 SYDVKM. The CDR3 nucleotides read TGTGCCAGCAGTTCGACACGCCACGAGCAGTACTTC. Protein product: CASSSTRHEQYF.

The chain combines TRBV7-9 with TRBJ1-2; D not resolved. From germline, CDR1 is SEHNR and CDR2 FQNEAQ (reference sequence). CDR3 length: 13 residues. Trimming left V 2 bases short and J 5 bases short, with 9 bases between. CDR3 in amino acids: CASSLSTEYGYTF. CDR3 sequence (DNA): TGTGCCAGCAGCTTAAGTACAGAATATGGCTACACCTTC.

This chain uses TRBV28 with TRBJ1-3; maybe TRBD1 (6 bases). The CDR3 covers 15 residues. Germline V gene sequence: CDR1 MDHEN, CDR2 SYDVKM. The V gene lost 8 bases and the J gene lost 0 bases, with 14 bases spanning the gap. The CDR3 spells CASLAGAISGNTIYF. The CDR3 DNA sequence: TGTGCCAGCCTAGCAGGGGCCATCTCTGGAAACACCATATATTTT. Full variable domain (missing parts from reference TRBV28 and TRBJ1-3): DVKVTQSSRYLVKRTGEKVFLECVQDMDHENMFWYRQDPGLGLRLIYFSYDVKMKEKGDIPEGYSVSREKKERFSLILESASTNQTSMYLCASLAGAISGNTIYFGEGSWLTVV.

The gene calls are TRBV7-2 and TRBJ2-3; D gene ambiguous. Germline V gene lookup returns CDR1 SGHTA and CDR2 FQGNSA. The CDR3 has 12 residues. V lost 5 bases and J 5 bases, leaving 8 bases between the germline ends. The CDR3: CASSGAVDTQYF. Written as DNA, the CDR3 is TGTGCCAGCAGCGGAGCTGTAGATACGCAGTATTTT. Full variable domain (outside the CDR3, taken from reference TRBV7-2 and TRBJ2-3): GAGVSQSPSNKVTEKGKDVELRCDPISGHTALYWYRQSLGQGLEFLIYFQGNSAPDKSGLPSDRFSAERTGGSVSTLTIQRTQQEDSAVYLCASSGAVDTQYFGPGTRLTVL.

The chain uses TRBV7-9 and TRBJ2-1; perhaps TRBD1 as D (7 bases). Germline V gives CDR1 SEHNR, CDR2 FQNEAQ (reference sequence). The CDR3 length is 15 residues. The V and J ends lost 4 bases and 2 bases respectively, with 12 bases between them. CDR3 in amino acids: CASSSQGGTYNEQFF. The CDR3 nucleotides are TGTGCCAGCAGCTCTCAGGGGGGAACCTACAATGAGCAGTTCTTC.

The chain joins TRBV5-4 to TRBJ2-7, with 13 bases identical to TRBD2. This CDR3 comprises 16 residues. Unmatched junction bases numbered 7, after V lost 4 bases and J lost 3 bases. The germline V gene encodes CDR1 SGHNT and CDR2 YYREEE (reference sequence). The CDR3, as DNA: TGTGCCAGCAGCCAGGGACTAGCGGGGCGTGACTACGAGCAGTACTTC. This gives the protein CASSQGLAGRDYEQYF.

This clone was found once. V is TRBV5-1 and J is TRBJ2-5, with TRBD1 matching over 9 bases. CDR1 is SGHRS and CDR2 is YFSETQ in the germline V gene. This CDR3 is 17 amino acids long. The V gene end was trimmed by 3 bases and the J gene end by 2 bases; junction bases not matched to a gene: 11. CDR3 amino acids: CASSSKGTGTFQETQYF. DNA for the CDR3: TGCGCCAGCAGCTCAAAGGGGACAGGGACCTTTCAAGAGACCCAGTACTTC.

The chain links TRBV24-1 to TRBJ2-7; 8 nucleotides match TRBD1. V lost 9 bases and J lost 3; bases outside the gene matches: 9. The CDR3 is 14 residues long. Germline CDR1 is KGHDR and CDR2 is SFDVKD. The CDR3 spells CATAVDRACYEQYV. CDR3 DNA sequence: TGTGCCACCGCTGTGGACAGGGCATGCTACGAGCAGTACGTC.

V usage is TRBV29-1 and J usage is TRBJ1-1; TRBD1 matches 9 bases. The CDR3 contains 13 residues. Per germline, CDR1 SQVTM and CDR2 ANQGSEA. Unmatched junction bases numbered 5, after V lost 4 bases and J lost 5 bases. CDR3 DNA sequence: TGCAGCGTTGGAGACAGGGGGAGAACTGAAGCTTTCTTT. Protein product: CSVGDRGRTEAFF.

The J gene is TRBJ2-1, the V gene TRBV18; D is unclear. Germline V gene lookup returns CDR1 KGHSH and CDR2 LQKENI. The V and J ends lost 2 bases and 10 bases respectively, with 21 bases between them. The CDR3 is made up of 16 amino acids. As DNA, the CDR3 is TGTGCCAGCTCACCATTTGAAATCGCGTCAGGAAAGGAGCAGTTCTTC. Amino acid sequence: CASSPFEIASGKEQFF.

The rearrangement joins TRBV5-1 to TRBJ2-5; D not certain. Per the germline V gene, CDR1 is SGHRS and CDR2 is YFSETQ. The CDR3 extends over 12 amino acids. V lost 4 bases to trimming and J lost 3 bases, with 7 bases between them. CDR3 in amino acids: CASSPEEETQYF. The CDR3 region has the DNA TGCGCCAGCAGCCCAGAAGAAGAGACCCAGTACTTC.

V and J are TRBV29-1 and TRBJ1-1; D remains unclear. Trimming pared 8 bases from V and 0 bases from J, leaving 13 bases between. Germline V gene lookup returns CDR1 SQVTM and CDR2 ANQGSEA. This CDR3 is 13 amino acids long. The CDR3 loop reads CSLSGLMNTEAFF. The CDR3 coding sequence is TGCAGCCTGTCGGGTCTCATGAACACTGAAGCTTTCTTT.

V and J are TRBV6-2 or TRBV6-3 and TRBJ2-1; 10 bases are shared with TRBD2. V lost 5 bases, J lost 3 bases, and 7 bases stayed unmatched. The CDR3 length is 16 residues. In germline, CDR1 is MNHEY, CDR2 SVGEGT. The CDR3: CASSDRASGGYNEQFF. The DNA of the CDR3 is TGTGCCAGCAGTGATCGGGCTAGCGGGGGCTACAATGAGCAGTTCTTC.

The chain employs TRBV27 and TRBJ1-2; possibly TRBD1 for D (5 bases). Germline V gene data show CDR1 as MNHEY and CDR2 as SMNVEV (reference sequence). The CDR3 has 14 amino acids. Trimming left V 1 base short and J 2 bases short, with 8 bases between. The CDR3 DNA reads as TGTGCCAGCAGTTTATTCGGGGGGAACTATGGCTACACCTTC. It yields the protein CASSLFGGNYGYTF.

The count of this clone is one. This rearrangement joins TRBV18 to TRBJ2-2; TRBD2 might be the D (5 bases). The CDR3 is 17 amino acids. Trimming took 3 bases from V and 0 from J, leaving 14 bases between them. Germline CDR1 is KGHSH and CDR2 is LQKENI. In DNA form, the CDR3 reads TGTGCCAGCTCACCGATCCGACGGGGATCGAACACCGGGGAGCTGTTTTTT. This codes for CASSPIRRGSNTGELFF.

The V gene is TRBV10-3, the J gene TRBJ1-2; 9 bases are a match to TRBD1. CDR3 length: 16 amino acids. V shed 5 bases, J shed 3 bases, and the junction held 10 bases outside the gene matches. The germline CDR1 and CDR2 sequences are ENHRY and SYGVKD. CDR3 nucleotides: TGTGCCATCAGTTCCCTCGGACAGGGGTCGGACTATGGCTACACCTTC. Its translation: CAISSLGQGSDYGYTF.

This clone was observed a few times. V usage is TRBV5-4 and J usage is TRBJ1-3; D ambiguous. This CDR3 is 15 amino acids long. V lost 0 bases, J lost 0 bases, and 7 bases lay in between. Germline values: CDR1 SGHNT, CDR2 YYREEE (reference sequence). The CDR3 coding sequence is TGTGCCAGCAGCTTGGACAGATACTCTGGAAACACCATATATTTT. Encoded protein: CASSLDRYSGNTIYF.